A single sample is the source of the 9 T cell receptor beta chains below, sequenced in a study of cytomegalovirus exposure and HLA in healthy donors. Researchers ran the PCR with 60 Vbeta and 13 Jbeta primers. Method: immunoSEQ multiplex PCR; TCRdb's copy keeps in-frame clones and lacks some. The sample holds approximately 50,000 clones, around 62% seen once. The material sequenced was PBMCs. These receptors originate from a human donor in good health.

V and J are TRBV5-1 and TRBJ1-3, with 10 positions matching TRBD1. CDR3 length: 18 residues. The ends lost 2 bases at V and 4 bases at J; junction bases unmatched: 12. Germline assignment: CDR1 SGHRS and CDR2 YFSETQ. The CDR3 DNA sequence: TGCGCCAGCAGCTTTACCTCCCAGGGACAGGGGAAAGGAAACACCATATATTTT. Protein product: CASSFTSQGQGKGNTIYF.

The chain couples TRBV5-1 to TRBJ2-1; a weak D match, TRBD2 (5 bases). The germline gives CDR1 SGHRS, CDR2 YFSETQ. V was shortened by 7 bases and J by 9 bases, with 20 bases between the two germline ends. The CDR3 runs to 14 residues. The CDR3 sequence: CASEDLNRNGEQFF. The CDR3 DNA reads TGCGCCAGCGAGGACTTGAATAGGAACGGTGAGCAGTTCTTC.

V gene TRBV2 combines with J gene TRBJ1-1, with 7 positions matching TRBD1. Trimming at V came to 6 bases and at J to 3 bases, leaving 4 bases not matched to a gene. Germline assignment: CDR1 SNHLY and CDR2 FYNNEI. The CDR3 sequence is 13 residues long. The CDR3 region has the DNA TGTGCCAGCAGCCAGGGGGACTACACTGAAGCTTTCTTT. As protein: CASSQGDYTEAFF.

The chain employs TRBV4-1 and TRBJ2-5, with D perhaps TRBD1 (5 bases). The last part of the DNA fits TRBJ2-7 better; the J call may be wrong. Looked up from germline, CDR1 is MGHRA and CDR2 is YSYEKL. The CDR3 covers 16 residues. CDR3: CASSQVLQGRSYEQYF. The CDR3 DNA reads as TGCGCCAGCAGCCAAGTTCTCCAGGGAAGGTCCTACGAGCAGTACTTC.

The chain is built from TRBV5-6 and TRBJ1-4; no reliable D call. This CDR3 has 14 amino acids. Germline CDR1 is SGHDT and CDR2 is YYEEEE. V lost 1 base, J lost 0 bases, and 4 bases lay in between. CDR3 sequence (DNA): TGTGCCAGCAGCTTGCTTGCAACTAATGAAAAACTGTTTTTT. It specifies CASSLLATNEKLFF.

The chain has TRBV28 and TRBJ1-4; 7 bases map to TRBD1. The CDR3 contains 14 residues. Germline CDR1 MDHEN, CDR2 SYDVKM. Losses at the gene ends were 6 bases for V and 8 bases for J; bases not matched to a gene: 9. CDR3 region: CASSVRDRTEKLFF. CDR3 sequence (DNA): TGTGCCAGCAGCGTTAGGGACAGAACAGAAAAACTGTTTTTT.

V usage is TRBV28 and J usage is TRBJ1-4, with 10 bases lining up with TRBD1. Germline CDR1 MDHEN, CDR2 SYDVKM. V was pared by 4 bases and J by 15 bases, with 8 bases of the junction left unmatched. The CDR3 runs 13 residues. This chain's CDR3 is CASSSPGQGRVFF. The CDR3 DNA sequence: TGTGCCAGCAGTTCCCCGGGACAGGGGAGAGTGTTTTTT. Looking up the rest from reference TRBV28 and TRBJ1-4 gives the full variable domain: DVKVTQSSRYLVKRTGEKVFLECVQDMDHENMFWYRQDPGLGLRLIYFSYDVKMKEKGDIPEGYSVSREKKERFSLILESASTNQTSMYLCASSSPGQGRVFFGSGTQLSVL.

This clone was recorded a few times. The CDR3: CSASRDIVFF. DNA for the CDR3: TGCAGTGCTAGTCGCGACATTGTGTTTTTT. The V and J genes are TRBV20-1 and TRBJ1-4; D call uncertain. The V end was cut by 3 bases, the J end by 15 bases, with 11 bases between. CDR3 length: 10 residues. Per germline, CDR1 DFQATT and CDR2 SNEGSKA (reference sequence).

The chain has TRBV6-6 and TRBJ1-1, with D tentatively TRBD1 (5 bases). V was pared by 6 bases and J by 7 bases, with 18 bases between. The germline gives CDR1 MNHNY, CDR2 SVGAGI (reference sequence). The CDR3 consists of 14 residues. The CDR3 DNA is TGTGCCAGCAGGTCGGATGGGGCACTTCTTGAAGCTTTCTTT. Protein: CASRSDGALLEAFF.